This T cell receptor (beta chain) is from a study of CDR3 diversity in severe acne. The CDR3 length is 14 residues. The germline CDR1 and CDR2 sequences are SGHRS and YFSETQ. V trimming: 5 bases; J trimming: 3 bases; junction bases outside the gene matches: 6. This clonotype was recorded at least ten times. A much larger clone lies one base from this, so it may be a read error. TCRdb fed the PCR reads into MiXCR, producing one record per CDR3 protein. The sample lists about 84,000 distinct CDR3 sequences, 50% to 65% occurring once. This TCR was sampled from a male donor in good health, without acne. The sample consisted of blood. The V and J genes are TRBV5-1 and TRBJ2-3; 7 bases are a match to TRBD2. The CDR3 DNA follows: TGCGCCAGCAGGATGGGGGGGGGGACAGATACGCAGTATTTT. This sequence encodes CASRMGGGTDTQYF.